The clone carrying this T cell receptor beta chain was counted a few times. The data derive from a study of blood T cells in healthy people across ages. This CDR3 spans 14 amino acids. Germline V gives CDR1 SEHNR, CDR2 FQNEAQ (reference sequence). Sample-barcoded 5' priming and a J-beta primer mix drove a second PCR of roughly 6 to 12 cycles. MiXCR, run by TCRdb on the 5' RACE reads, gives a single entry per CDR3 protein. The table has 1.5 million to 2 million distinct CDR3 sequences, over 25% seen once. The source material was blood. This chain links TRBV7-9 with TRBJ2-5, with D unresolved. TRBJ2-7 explains the end of the DNA better; the J call may be wrong. This clonotype was sampled from a woman aged 25 to 39 in good health. The CDR3 sequence is CASSSAGFDYEQYF. In nucleotides, the CDR3 is TGTGCCAGCAGCTCGGCCGGGTTTGACTACGAGCAGTACTTC.